The T cell receptor beta chain under discussion was sequenced for a study of blood T cell repertoires in COVID-19. About the study: Italy, Spain and the United States were the sources of the convalescent and acute COVID-19 samples.

V was cut by 5 bases and J by 6 bases, with 11 bases left in between. The germline CDR1 and CDR2 sequences are LGHNA and YNFKEQ. The CDR3 contains 12 residues. Data came from immunoSEQ multiplex PCR; TCRdb stores just in-frame clones and leaves some out. The sample includes hundreds of thousands of clones, more than 80% of them seen just once. Participants spanned ages roughly 18 to 90 years and resided in roughly 26 US areas. Material: PBMCs or T cells enriched from blood (not recorded which). The receptor's source is a young man who had recovered from COVID-19. This chain joins TRBV4-2 and TRBJ2-7; a weak D match, TRBD1 (6 bases). The CDR3 here is CASSATGTEQYF. CDR3 DNA sequence: TGTGCCAGCAGCGCTACAGGGACCGAGCAGTACTTC.